This TCR beta chain was recovered during a study of CD8 T cells in ankylosing spondylitis. Points from the study as a whole: A number of the motif variants had already been described in reactive arthritis synovial fluid and blood. Within matched ankylosing spondylitis synovial fluid, disease-linked clones were reportedly significantly enriched. As for the disease-linked clones, they showed a CD8+ phenotype and occurred at relatively low frequencies in peripheral blood. In ankylosing spondylitis blood, a motif of seven to nine highly homologous TCR beta variants appeared characteristic.

This clonotype was detected many times. Its antigen remains unidentified. This CDR3 is built from 14 residues. Germline CDR1 GTSNPN, CDR2 SVGIG (reference sequence). V lost 0 bases to trimming and J lost 8 bases, with 13 bases between them. Molecular-barcoded quantitative 5'-RACE produced these TCR beta libraries. In TCRdb, the 5' RACE reads were re-called with MiXCR into one record per CDR3 protein. This sample has a few hundred thousand distinct CDR3 sequences, with 7% to 9% found just once. J is TRBJ1-4 and V is TRBV30, with D tentatively TRBD1 (5 bases). The sample was blood, either unsorted or a sorted T cell fraction (not recorded which). The sequence was obtained from a male donor with ankylosing spondylitis. CDR3 protein: CAWSVTVGVEKLFF. CDR3 DNA sequence: TGTGCCTGGAGTGTAACAGTGGGGGTGGAAAAACTGTTTTTT.